This record concerns one TCR beta chain sequence. Its antigen remains unknown. The data were obtained in a study of OX40 agonist ivuxolimab in advanced cancers. Study summary: Ivuxolimab, which is an agonistic anti-OX40 (CD134) antibody, was administered to the patients. Overall study results and limits: The authors also found low normalized T-cell clonal expansion in some nonresponders. Clonal expansion by week 6 occurred in CD4+ and CD8+ blood T cells (at 0.1 to 3.0 mg/kg).

Germline trimming cut 6 bases from V and 4 bases from J; bases unmatched to any gene: 4. Germline V lookup: CDR1 SGHNT, CDR2 YYREEE (reference sequence). This CDR3 has 13 amino acids. Repertoires were generated with immunoSEQ multiplex PCR, while TCRdb's copy carries only in-frame clones and drops some. The sample yields tens of thousands of clones, nearly 75% seen once. Sequences were derived from CD4+ or CD8+ T cells sorted from blood, sampled in a trial of the OX40 agonist ivuxolimab. This receptor was taken from an adult with an advanced solid tumor such as melanoma, head and neck, liver or kidney cancer. The V and J genes are TRBV5-4 and TRBJ1-2; TRBD1 agrees at 9 bases. CDR3 DNA: TGTGCCAGCATCCCGACAGGGGGCTATGGCTACACCTTC. Protein product: CASIPTGGYGYTF.